The source of this T cell receptor beta chain is a study of T cell repertoires in cytomegalovirus infection. The wider study: Both CMV infection and a matching HLA type were indicated by public TCR beta signatures.

Comment on this clonotype: Its specificity is not known.

General observations from the study: Clonotypes of TCR beta that were HLA-C-restricted and CMV-specific dominated the ex vivo response. Public TCR beta family frequency separated CMV-and-HLA carriers, including in an independent cohort.

CDR3 length: 13 residues. V gave up 0 bases and J gave up 7 bases; unmatched junction bases: 2. The V gene's germline CDR1 is SGHRS and CDR2 YFSETQ. TCRdb reprocessed the reads via MiXCR and lists one record per CDR3 protein. In the table there are about 900,000 distinct CDR3 sequences, 31% of which are singletons. The sequences come from cultured CD8+ T cells from PBMCs, collected from culture after CMV antigen stimulation. V is TRBV5-1 and J is TRBJ1-2; 8 bases line up with TRBD1. The sequence derives from a human donor in good health (CMV status not recorded). Some clones in this sample may be carry-over from other donors' samples. Written as DNA, the CDR3 is TGCGCCAGCAGCTTGGAACAGGGGGTTGGCTACACCTTC. Translating it yields CASSLEQGVGYTF.